The source of this T cell receptor beta chain is a study of shared clonotypes between healthy human individuals. Sequencing was performed with immunoSEQ multiplex PCR; in TCRdb, only in-frame clones are kept and a portion is missing. The data hold about 2.4 million clones, with approximately 93% observed a single time. There are 15 residues in the CDR3. Germline assignment: CDR1 ENHRY and CDR2 SYGVKD. V dropped 4 bases and J dropped 4 bases, with 15 bases sitting between them. The clonotype was recovered from a man aged 18 to 30 in good health. Some clones in this sample may be carry-over from other donors' samples. The sequenced material came from naive CD4+ T cells from PBMCs. Regarding subset: CD45RA+ positively selected. The V call is TRBV10-3, the J call TRBJ2-3; D gene ambiguous. CDR3 amino acids: CAISGASRAPDTQYF. Here the CDR3 DNA reads TGTGCCATCAGTGGCGCCAGTAGGGCCCCAGATACGCAGTATTTT.